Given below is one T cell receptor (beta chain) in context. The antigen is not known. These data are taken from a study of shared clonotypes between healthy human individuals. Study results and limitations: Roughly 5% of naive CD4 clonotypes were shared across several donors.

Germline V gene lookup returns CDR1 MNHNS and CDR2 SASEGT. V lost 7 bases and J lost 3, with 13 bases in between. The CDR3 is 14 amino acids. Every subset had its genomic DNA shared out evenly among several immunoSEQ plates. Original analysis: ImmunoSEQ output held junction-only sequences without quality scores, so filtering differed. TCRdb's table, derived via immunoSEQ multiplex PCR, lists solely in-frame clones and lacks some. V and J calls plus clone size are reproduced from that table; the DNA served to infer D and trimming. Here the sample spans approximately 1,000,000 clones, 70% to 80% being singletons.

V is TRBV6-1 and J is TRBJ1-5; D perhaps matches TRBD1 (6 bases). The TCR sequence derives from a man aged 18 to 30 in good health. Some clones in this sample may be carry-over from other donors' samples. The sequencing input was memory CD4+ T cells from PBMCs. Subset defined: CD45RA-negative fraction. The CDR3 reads CASTRQEYNQPQHF. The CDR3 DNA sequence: TGTGCCAGCACACGACAGGAGTACAATCAGCCCCAGCATTTT.